This T cell receptor (beta chain) appears in the sequencing data of a study of human T cells and chemical hapten exposure. General study findings and limits: DPC sensitization produced no change in TCRs with frequency above 1 in 1000.

Methods used by the authors: Per sample, the median was around 96,000 TCRs, with values from around 20,000 to 690,000. One entry per CDR3 protein results from TCRdb running MiXCR on the RACE reads. V and J calls and clone size were set by TCRdb, not the authors. Among 60,000 to 80,000 distinct CDR3 sequences, about 7% were seen once, and the ten largest hold over 1.5%. Points on this clonotype: The antigen remains undetermined.

Trimming stripped 1 base from V and 4 bases from J, with 9 bases between. The length of the CDR3 is 14 residues. The V gene's germline CDR1 is SGHVS and CDR2 FNYEAQ. Documented time point: pre-sensitization, week 0. Treatment noted: therapeutic diphenylcyclopropenone sensitization with weekly scalp DPC. Patches went on only after blood had been drawn each time. Sequencing was performed on whole blood, taken in connection with sensitization to the hapten diphenylcyclopropenone (DPC). The source is a woman in her 30s with alopecia areata. Some clones in this sample may be carry-over from other donors' samples. V usage is TRBV7-6 and J usage is TRBJ2-3; D may be TRBD1 or TRBD2 (6 bases each). In nucleotides, the CDR3 is TGTGCCAGCAGCTTAGAGGGGGGCCCAGATACGCAGTATTTT. Translating gives CASSLEGGPDTQYF. Filled out from reference TRBV7-6 and TRBJ2-3, the complete variable domain reads GAGVSQSPRYKVTKRGQDVALRCDPISGHVSLYWYRQALGQGPEFLTYFNYEAQQDKSGLPNDRFSAERPEGSISTLTIQRTEQRDSAMYRCASSLEGGPDTQYFGPGTRLTVL.